Each of the 11 T cell receptor beta chains below was sequenced from the same sample in a study of shared clonotypes between healthy human individuals. This table comes from immunoSEQ multiplex PCR, and its TCRdb copy is limited to in-frame clones, with some not included. The sample records about 2.4 million clones, roughly 93% being singletons. The sample consisted of naive CD4+ T cells from PBMCs. Subset specified: CD45RA+ positively selected. Receptor source: a man between 18 and 29 years old in good health. Some clones in this sample may be carry-over from other donors' samples.

The V call is TRBV28, the J call TRBJ1-5; 8 bases map to TRBD1. The CDR3 spans 15 residues. With 3 bases clipped from V and 2 bases from J, the junction kept 3 bases outside the gene matches. From germline, CDR1 is MDHEN and CDR2 SYDVKM. The CDR3 here is CASSFLDRGNQPQHF. As DNA, the CDR3 is TGTGCCAGCAGTTTTCTGGACAGGGGCAATCAGCCCCAGCATTTT.

The J gene is TRBJ2-7, the V gene TRBV10-1; no clear D gene. The CDR3 extends over 11 amino acids. Trimming pared 8 bases from V and 4 bases from J, leaving 9 bases between. Germline V gives CDR1 WNHNN, CDR2 SYGVQD (reference sequence). This CDR3 reads CASGSMYEQYF. The CDR3, as DNA: TGCGCCAGCGGATCAATGTACGAGCAGTACTTC.

The V gene is TRBV11-3, the J gene TRBJ1-3; unclear D gene. From germline, CDR1 is SGHNT and CDR2 YENEEA. Trimming took 0 bases from V and 4 from J, leaving 10 bases between them. CDR3 length: 15 residues. The CDR3 DNA is TGTGCCAGCAGCTTAGATCGCAGCCCCGGAAACACCATATATTTT. Encoded protein: CASSLDRSPGNTIYF.

The count of this clone is one. The chain recombines TRBV25-1 with TRBJ2-5; 16 bases fit TRBD2. Germline values: CDR1 MGHDK, CDR2 SYGVNS. J was trimmed by 6 bases and V by 5 bases; bases with no gene match: 6. The CDR3 extends over 16 amino acids. As DNA, the CDR3 is TGTGCCAGCAGTACCGGGACTAGCGGGAGGGCAAAGACCCAGTACTTC. Translation: CASSTGTSGRAKTQYF.

J is TRBJ1-2 and V is TRBV6-1; D gene ambiguous. This CDR3 has 13 residues. V was shortened by 10 bases and J by 8 bases, with 20 bases between the two germline ends. CDR1 MNHNS and CDR2 SASEGT come from the germline V gene. The CDR3 reads CANQGLAASGYTF. The CDR3 nucleotides are TGTGCCAACCAAGGTCTCGCGGCTTCGGGCTACACCTTC.

The rearrangement links TRBV10-2 to TRBJ2-7, with D unclear. V was trimmed by 6 bases and J by 1 base, leaving 16 bases between them. The CDR3 is 15 residues long. Germline V gene sequence: CDR1 WSHSY, CDR2 SAAADI. The CDR3 loop reads CASRPYGEGSYEQYF. The CDR3 region has the DNA TGCGCCAGCAGACCCTATGGGGAAGGGTCCTACGAGCAGTACTTC.

This chain connects TRBV7-2 to TRBJ1-2; D is unresolved. CDR3 length: 15 amino acids. V was clipped by 5 bases and J by 6 bases, with 19 bases between them. The germline gives CDR1 SGHTA, CDR2 FQGNSA. CDR3 sequence reads: CASSPITPFSNGYTF. CDR3 sequence (DNA): TGTGCCAGCAGCCCTATCACGCCGTTTTCGAATGGCTACACCTTC.

The DNA for the CDR3 is TGCGCCAGCAGCCACGTTCTAGCGGGAGTCTTTGCTGAGCAGTTCTTC. This codes for CASSHVLAGVFAEQFF. This chain joins TRBV4-3 and TRBJ2-1, with 10 bases aligning to TRBD2. CDR1 LGHNA and CDR2 YSLEER come from the germline V gene. Germline trimming cut 3 bases from V and 9 bases from J; bases unmatched to any gene: 11. The CDR3 is 16 residues long.

The gene calls are TRBV28 and TRBJ1-3; TRBD1 aligns across 9 bases. Trimming cost V 6 bases and J 4 bases; bases outside gene matches: 10. CDR3 length equals 16 residues. Germline V gene sequence: CDR1 MDHEN, CDR2 SYDVKM. CDR3 residues: CASSFMGQGLGNTIYF. DNA of the CDR3: TGTGCCAGCAGCTTTATGGGACAGGGCTTAGGAAACACCATATATTTT. The full variable domain, with the rest looked up from reference TRBV28 and TRBJ1-3, is DVKVTQSSRYLVKRTGEKVFLECVQDMDHENMFWYRQDPGLGLRLIYFSYDVKMKEKGDIPEGYSVSREKKERFSLILESASTNQTSMYLCASSFMGQGLGNTIYFGEGSWLTVV.

The chain recombines TRBV4-1 with TRBJ2-1, with 14 bases that match TRBD2. The CDR3 runs 16 residues. Germline V gene lookup returns CDR1 MGHRA and CDR2 YSYEKL. The ends lost 2 bases at V and 9 bases at J; junction bases unmatched: 6. In DNA form, the CDR3 reads TGCGCCAGCAGCCAACCGACTAGCGGGAGGGGGAGTGAGCAGTTCTTC. Translation: CASSQPTSGRGSEQFF.

The gene calls are TRBV28 and TRBJ2-1; TRBD1 is a possible D gene (6 bases). The CDR3 spans 14 residues. CDR1 and CDR2 (germline): MDHEN, SYDVKM. Trimming removed 5 bases from V and 3 bases from J, with 11 bases in between. The CDR3 region is CASSRGGRYNEQFF. DNA of the CDR3: TGTGCCAGCAGTCGAGGGGGTCGCTACAATGAGCAGTTCTTC.